Detailed here is one T cell receptor beta chain. Its cognate antigen has yet to be identified. No much larger clone is present one base from it, and per-base qualities are unavailable. The source of the sample is a study of blood T cell repertoires in COVID-19 (dated by TCRdb to 2018 to 2021). Regarding the study in general: Collaborator samples came from the United States, Italy and Spain and covered acute and convalescent phases of COVID-19. Where HLA class I and class II types were available, the types were taken from metadata supplied by the sample provider, not from assay-based typing. Subjects who had been exposed to COVID-19, were actively infected with it, or had recovered from it provided the deeply sampled blood TCRbeta repertoires that made up the dataset. Samples were obtained from the ongoing ImmuneRACE study (first 160 participants) and from 1,254 subjects provided by 6 global collaborators. The prospective study material was composed of cDNA or gDNA derived from T cells, B-cell-depleted T cells, or PBMCs. Nearly every sample came with metadata listing a de-identified subject ID, COVID-19 status, age in years and sex. The repertoires were released in a freely available public database intended as a resource for research on the immune response to SARS-CoV-2. Study-wide findings and limitations: How much clinical and demographic metadata was included differed by source and by participant, and the metadata was provided uncurated.

Whole blood was collected in K2EDTA tubes by collaborating institutions according to the institutions' own protocols. Collaborator samples were shipped for TCRbeta analysis as frozen whole blood, isolated PBMCs, or DNA extracted from either sample type. The germline V gene (reference sequence) specifies SGHNT as CDR1 and YYREEE as CDR2. Trimming accounts for 6 bases at V and 3 bases at J, while the number of junction bases matched to no gene is 5. The cysteine opens and the phenylalanine closes a CDR3 of 13 amino acids. Only the CDR3 portion is preserved as DNA: 39 bases, with reading frame beginning at the first base. TCRbeta CDR3 regions were amplified from genomic DNA using the immunoSEQ Assay, a bias-controlled multiplex PCR. Per the original workflow: Nucleated cell counts per sample were estimated from amplification of reference gene primers within the assay. To quantify the absolute abundance of each unique TCRbeta CDR3 rearrangement, sequence reads were collapsed and filtered. For each sample, productive Simpson clonality was calculated as the square root of Simpson's diversity index over productive rearrangements. The table was pulled from immuneACCESS by TCRdb, which kept in-frame rearrangements only. Such tables lose some clones; where checked, under half of the loss comes from unresolved V genes, and the rest has no known cause. D and trimming come from the DNA, and the V and J calls and clone size come from that table. Across this sample there are over 350,000 clones, with around 89% seen only once. Of the sample, roughly 4% is held by the ten largest clones.

Sequencing used peripheral blood. The V and J genes are TRBV5-4 and TRBJ1-1; TRBD1 aligns with 7 central bases. The clonotype originates from a woman under 40 with acute or convalescent COVID-19. In nucleotide form, the sequence is TGTGCCAGCACAGACAGGGAGTACACTGAAGCTTTCTTT. Translated, it reads CASTDREYTEAFF.